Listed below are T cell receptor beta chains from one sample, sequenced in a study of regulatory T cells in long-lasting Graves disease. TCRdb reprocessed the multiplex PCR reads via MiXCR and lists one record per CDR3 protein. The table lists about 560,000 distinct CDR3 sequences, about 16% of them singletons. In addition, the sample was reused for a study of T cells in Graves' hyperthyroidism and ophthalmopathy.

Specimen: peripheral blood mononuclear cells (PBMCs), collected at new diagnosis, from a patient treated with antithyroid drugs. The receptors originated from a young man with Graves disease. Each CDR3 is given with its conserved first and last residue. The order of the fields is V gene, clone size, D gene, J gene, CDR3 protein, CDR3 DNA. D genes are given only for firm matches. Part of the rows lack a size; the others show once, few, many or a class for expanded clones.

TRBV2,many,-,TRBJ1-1,CASTELGEGTEAFF,TGTGCCAGCACCGAGCTCGGGGAAGGCACTGAAGCTTTCTTT
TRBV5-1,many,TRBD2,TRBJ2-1,CASSLSVTSVSGEQFF,TGCGCCAGCAGCTTGTCCGTCACTAGCGTCTCGGGTGAGCAGTTCTTC
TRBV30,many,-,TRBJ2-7,CAWRGTSYEQYF,TGTGCCTGGAGGGGAACCTCCTACGAGCAGTACTTC
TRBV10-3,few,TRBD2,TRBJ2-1,CAISEWGTSAYNEQFF,TGTGCCATCAGTGAGTGGGGGACTAGCGCCTACAATGAGCAGTTCTTC
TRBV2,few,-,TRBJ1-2,CASLRTLQPNYSYTF,TGTGCCAGCTTGCGCACATTACAACCTAACTATAGCTACACCTTC
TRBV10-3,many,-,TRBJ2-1,CAISESSNEQFF,TGTGCCATCAGTGAGTCGTCCAATGAGCAGTTCTTC
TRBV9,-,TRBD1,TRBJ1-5,CASSVTGQGDQPQHF,TGTGCCAGCAGCGTAACTGGACAGGGCGATCAGCCCCAGCATTTT
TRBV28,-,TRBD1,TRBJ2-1,CASNEQGAWNNEQFF,TGTGCCAGCAACGAACAGGGGGCTTGGAACAATGAGCAGTTCTTC
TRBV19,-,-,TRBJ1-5,CASAAGRNQPQHF,TGTGCCAGTGCGGCAGGTCGCAATCAGCCCCAGCATTTT
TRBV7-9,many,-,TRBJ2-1,CASSSEGREQFF,TGTGCCAGCAGCTCCGAGGGGCGGGAGCAGTTCTTC
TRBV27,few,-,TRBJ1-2,CASSLTLLDGYTF,TGTGCCAGCAGTTTAACCTTGTTGGATGGCTACACCTTC
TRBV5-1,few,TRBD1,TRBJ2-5,CASSLFGTGADLIETQYF,TGCGCCAGCAGCTTGTTTGGGACAGGGGCCGACCTGATTGAGACCCAGTACTTC
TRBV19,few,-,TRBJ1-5,CASRPEGLDNQPQHF,TGTGCCAGTAGGCCCGAGGGGTTGGACAATCAGCCCCAGCATTTT
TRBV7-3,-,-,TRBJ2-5,CASSLNQGETQYF,TGTGCCAGCAGCTTAAACCAGGGGGAGACCCAGTACTTC
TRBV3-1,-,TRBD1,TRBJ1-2,CASRGTGGYSNYGYTF,TGTGCCAGCAGGGGGACAGGGGGCTACTCTAACTATGGCTACACCTTC
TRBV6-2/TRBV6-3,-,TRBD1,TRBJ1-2,CASSYVGQGYYGYTF,TGTGCCAGCAGTTACGTGGGACAGGGATACTATGGCTACACCTTC
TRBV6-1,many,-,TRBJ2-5,CASRVGTQYF,TGTGCCAGCAGGGTGGGGACCCAGTACTTC
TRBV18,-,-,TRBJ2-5,CASSPTSSLETQYF,TGTGCCAGCTCACCAACGTCTAGTCTAGAGACCCAGTACTTC
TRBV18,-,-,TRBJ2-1,CASSPRSGNEQFF,TGTGCCAGCTCACCCAGGTCAGGCAATGAGCAGTTCTTC
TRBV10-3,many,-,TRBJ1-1,CAISEYGSNTEAFF,TGTGCCATCAGTGAGTACGGATCAAACACTGAAGCTTTCTTT
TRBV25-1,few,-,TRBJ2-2,CASSESAGAGELFF,TGTGCCAGCAGTGAATCGGCCGGGGCCGGGGAGCTGTTTTTT
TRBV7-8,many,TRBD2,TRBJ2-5,CASSWAYPLAGVQETQYF,TGTGCCAGCAGCTGGGCCTACCCTCTAGCGGGAGTCCAAGAGACCCAGTACTTC
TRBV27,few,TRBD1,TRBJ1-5,CASSKDRGFNQPQHF,TGTGCCAGCTCCAAGGACAGGGGATTTAATCAGCCCCAGCATTTT
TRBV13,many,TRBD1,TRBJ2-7,CASSVGTGAYEQYF,TGTGCCAGCAGCGTAGGGACAGGGGCGTACGAGCAGTACTTC
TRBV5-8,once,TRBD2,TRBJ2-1,CASSLGTTPNSYNEQFF,TGCGCCAGCAGCTTGGGGACTACACCAAACTCCTACAATGAGCAGTTCTTC
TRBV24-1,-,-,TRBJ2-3,CATSPGPETDTQYF,TGTGCCACCTCCCCCGGACCAGAGACAGATACGCAGTATTTT
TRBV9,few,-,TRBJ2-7,CASSVGVGTYEQYF,TGTGCCAGCAGCGTAGGGGTCGGGACCTACGAGCAGTACTTC
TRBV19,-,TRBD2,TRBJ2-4,CASSMASGRAGNIQYF,TGTGCCAGTAGTATGGCGAGCGGGAGGGCAGGAAACATTCAGTACTTC
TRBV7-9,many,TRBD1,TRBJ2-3,CASSPRDRGPDTQYF,TGTGCCAGCAGCCCACGGGACAGGGGGCCCGATACGCAGTATTTT